The rows below give T cell receptor beta chains drawn from one sample of a study of T cell responses to AZD1222 COVID-19 vaccine. TCRdb's copy holds only in-frame clones and misses some; the assay was immunoSEQ multiplex PCR. The repertoire includes roughly 99,000 clones, around 91% of them detected once, and 22% sits in the top ten. The sequencing here drew on peripheral blood, taken on day 0 of AZD1222 vaccination. The source is an adult in good health. Both conserved end residues are part of each CDR3. Fields, in order: clone size, D gene, J gene, CDR3 length, V gene, CDR3 DNA, CDR3 protein. The D gene is left open where the match is weak. Part of the rows lack a size; the others show once, few, many or a class for expanded clones.

size: NA; D: NA; J: TRBJ2-1; length: 15; V: TRBV2; DNA: TGTGCCAGCAGTTCACCCGGGGGCTCCTACAATGAGCAGTTCTTC; CDR3: CASSSPGGSYNEQFF
size: NA; D: NA; J: TRBJ1-2; length: 14; V: TRBV2; DNA: TGTGCCAGCAGTGTTTCTAAGGGTGGATATGGCTACACCTTC; CDR3: CASSVSKGGYGYTF
size: NA; D: TRBD2; J: TRBJ2-1; length: 15; V: TRBV5-1; DNA: TGCGCCAGCAGACGCGCCGGGACTACCTACAATGAGCAGTTCTTC; CDR3: CASRRAGTTYNEQFF
size: NA; D: NA; J: TRBJ1-4; length: 13; V: TRBV30; DNA: TGTGCCTGGAGCCTCCCCAACCATGAAAAACTGTTTTTT; CDR3: CAWSLPNHEKLFF
size: NA; D: NA; J: TRBJ1-5; length: 15; V: TRBV15; DNA: TGTGCCACCAGCAGAGGGCGCTCAGCAAATCAGCCCCAGCATTTT; CDR3: CATSRGRSANQPQHF
size: NA; D: NA; J: TRBJ2-7; length: 11; V: TRBV2; DNA: TGTGCCAGCAGTGTAACTAGTTTTCGGTACTTC; CDR3: CASSVTSFRYF
size: NA; D: NA; J: TRBJ1-3; length: 14; V: TRBV7-2; DNA: TGTGCCAGCAGCTTAGAGGGAGAGGGAAACACCATATATTTT; CDR3: CASSLEGEGNTIYF
size: NA; D: TRBD2; J: TRBJ2-3; length: 18; V: TRBV9; DNA: TGTGCCAGCAGCGAGATGATGGGACTAGCGGCTAGCACAGATACGCAGTATTTT; CDR3: CASSEMMGLAASTDTQYF
size: few; D: NA; J: TRBJ1-1; length: 13; V: TRBV6-4; DNA: TGTGCCAGCAGTGAATCAGAAAACACTGAAGCTTTCTTT; CDR3: CASSESENTEAFF
size: NA; D: NA; J: TRBJ2-2; length: 14; V: TRBV7-3; DNA: TGTGCCAGCAGCCTGGTGCCGAACACCGGGGAGCTGTTTTTT; CDR3: CASSLVPNTGELFF
size: NA; D: NA; J: TRBJ2-1; length: 16; V: TRBV2; DNA: TGTGCCTCGAGGGGTGAGGGGTATAGGTCCTACAATGAGCAGTTCTTC; CDR3: CASRGEGYRSYNEQFF
size: once; D: NA; J: TRBJ1-4; length: 14; V: TRBV15; DNA: TGTGCCACCAGCAGTGGAGGATTTGATGAAAAACTGTTTTTT; CDR3: CATSSGGFDEKLFF
size: NA; D: NA; J: TRBJ1-2; length: 17; V: TRBV13; DNA: TGTGCCAGCAGCTTGTATGGAGTCAGTTCGGAAGTCAGGGGCTACACCTTC; CDR3: CASSLYGVSSEVRGYTF
size: NA; D: TRBD1; J: TRBJ1-1; length: 15; V: TRBV7-8; DNA: TGTGCCAGCAGCTCCGGACAGGGGGCAAACACTGAAGCTTTCTTT; CDR3: CASSSGQGANTEAFF
size: NA; D: NA; J: TRBJ1-6; length: 15; V: TRBV9; DNA: TGTGCCAGCAGCGTAGAAGGGGCGGAGGATTCACCCCTCCACTTT; CDR3: CASSVEGAEDSPLHF
size: NA; D: NA; J: TRBJ2-7; length: 15; V: TRBV6-5; DNA: TGTGCCAGCAGTTACTGGGGGGAGGCTGATGGCGAGCAGTACTTC; CDR3: CASSYWGEADGEQYF